The rows below give T cell receptor beta chains drawn from one sample of a study of blood T cell repertoires in COVID-19. Clones were sequenced by immunoSEQ multiplex PCR, and TCRdb holds only the in-frame ones, with some missing. The sample contains over 30,000 clones, roughly nine tenths of which appear only once. The material sequenced was peripheral blood. All receptors come from a human donor in a cohort sampled during active COVID-19. CDR3s include the opening cysteine and the closing phenylalanine or tryptophan. A D gene is named only where the DNA matches it firmly. Clone size appears in some rows only: once, few, many, or a class for an expanded clone.

>TRBJ1-4|-|-|TRBV30
TGTGCCTGGAGTGTACGTTCAGGCTGGGAAAAACTGTTTTTT
CAWSVRSGWEKLFF
>TRBJ2-5|-|TRBD1|TRBV5-1
TGCGCCAGCAGCCCCACTCAAGGGACAGGGGAGACCCAGTACTTC
CASSPTQGTGETQYF
>TRBJ2-7|-|TRBD2|TRBV7-9
TGTGCCAGCAGCCGTACTAGCGGGAGCGGATCCTACGAGCAGTACTTC
CASSRTSGSGSYEQYF
>TRBJ2-1|-|TRBD2|TRBV6-5
TGTGCCAGCAGGCTCTCTAGCGGGACCTACAATGAGCAGTTCTTC
CASRLSSGTYNEQFF
>TRBJ2-5|-|-|TRBV5-5
TGTGCCAGCAGTCGAGGGAGTTTCCAAGAGACCCAGTACTTC
CASSRGSFQETQYF
>TRBJ2-3|-|-|TRBV30
TGTGCCTGGAGTCATACAGATACGCAGTATTTT
CAWSHTDTQYF
>TRBJ1-2|once|-|TRBV3-1/TRBV3-2
TGTGCCAGCAGCCAAGATCAGGGGTTTAACTATGGCTACACCTTC
CASSQDQGFNYGYTF
>TRBJ2-1|once|-|TRBV7-2
TGTGCCAGCAGCTCCCACCTCCCAGGGTTCTCCTACAATGAGCAGTTCTTC
CASSSHLPGFSYNEQFF
>TRBJ2-3|-|-|TRBV28
TGTGCCACCAGTTTGTCGGGGTTCACAGATACGCAGTATTTT
CATSLSGFTDTQYF
>TRBJ2-1|-|TRBD2|TRBV2
TGTGCCAATAAAGGGCTAGCGGGAGACTATGAGCAGTTCTTC
CANKGLAGDYEQFF
>TRBJ1-1|once|-|TRBV6-6
TGTGCCAGCAGTTACCAAGCACAGGGATCCACTGAAGCTTTCTTT
CASSYQAQGSTEAFF
>TRBJ1-6|few|TRBD1|TRBV19
TGTGCCAGTAGTACAGGGGGCTATTCACCCCTCCACTTT
CASSTGGYSPLHF
>TRBJ2-7|-|-|TRBV5-8
TGTGCCAGCAGCTTGGTGGCAGGGATCGAGCAGTACTTC
CASSLVAGIEQYF
>TRBJ2-7|-|TRBD1|TRBV3-1/TRBV3-2
TGTGCCAGCAGCCAAGACTGGGACAGGGTACCCTACGAGCAGTACTTC
CASSQDWDRVPYEQYF
>TRBJ2-5|-|TRBD2|TRBV5-4
TGTGCCAGCAGCTTGGGGGGGACTAGCGGGAGTTCACAAGAGACCCAGTACTTC
CASSLGGTSGSSQETQYF
>TRBJ2-7|-|-|TRBV6-2/TRBV6-3
TGTGCCAGCAGTTACGCAGGGATCTCCTACGAGCAGTACTTC
CASSYAGISYEQYF
>TRBJ2-1|-|TRBD2|TRBV7-3
TGTGCCAGCAGCTTAGGGCTAGCGGTGAACAATGAGCAGTTCTTC
CASSLGLAVNNEQFF
>TRBJ1-2|-|-|TRBV27
TGTGCCAGCAGTTCCCTACAGGGTAGTGACTATGGCTACACCTTC
CASSSLQGSDYGYTF
>TRBJ1-4|once|TRBD1|TRBV5-1
TGCGCCAGCAGCACCGGACAGGGAACTAATGAAAAACTGTTTTTT
CASSTGQGTNEKLFF
>TRBJ1-5|-|-|TRBV28
TGTGCCAGCAGTTTGGCGGGACGAACCAATCAGCCCCAGCATTTT
CASSLAGRTNQPQHF
>TRBJ1-5|-|TRBD1|TRBV28
TGTGCCAGCCCGACAGGGACAAGAAGTAGCAATCAGCCCCAGCATTTT
CASPTGTRSSNQPQHF
>TRBJ2-3|-|TRBD2|TRBV6-5
TGTGCCAGCACCAGCGGGGTTTATACGCAGTATTTT
CASTSGVYTQYF
>TRBJ2-7|few|TRBD2|TRBV28
TGTGCCAGCAGTTGGACTAGCGGGAGTCTCGAGCAGTACTTC
CASSWTSGSLEQYF
>TRBJ2-1|-|-|TRBV27
TGTGCCAGCAGTTCCTCAGGGGCAAATGAGCAGTTCTTC
CASSSSGANEQFF
>TRBJ1-5|-|-|TRBV7-9
TGTGCCAGCAGCCGGGGGGGAAGCAATCAGCCCCAGCATTTT
CASSRGGSNQPQHF
>TRBJ2-4|-|-|TRBV4-1
TGCGCCAGCAGCCTCCTCTCTAGGGCCAAAAACATTCAGTACTTC
CASSLLSRAKNIQYF
>TRBJ1-6|-|-|TRBV27
TGTGCCAGCAGACTAAGACAGAATTCACCCCTCCACTTT
CASRLRQNSPLHF
>TRBJ2-7|-|-|TRBV30
TGTGCCTGGAGTGTAACCCACAGGGGACTCTACGAGCAGTACTTC
CAWSVTHRGLYEQYF
>TRBJ2-7|-|TRBD1|TRBV11-2
TGTGCCAGCAGCTTGGACAGGCAAACCTACGAGCAGTACTTC
CASSLDRQTYEQYF
>TRBJ2-7|-|-|TRBV7-2
TGTGCCAGCAGCACCCACCGACAAGGCTACGAGCAGTACTTC
CASSTHRQGYEQYF
>TRBJ1-1|-|-|TRBV6-5
TGTGCCACCAAGAAACAGGGGAACACTGAAGCTTTCTTT
CATKKQGNTEAFF
>TRBJ2-1|-|TRBD2|TRBV9
TGTGCCAGCAGCGTAGAAGCTAGCGGGGCCCCCAATGAGCAGTTCTTC
CASSVEASGAPNEQFF
>TRBJ2-7|-|TRBD2|TRBV11-1
TGTGCCAGCAGCCGCGGGTATAGCGGGACCGCCTACGAGCAGTACTTC
CASSRGYSGTAYEQYF